This note documents a single TCR beta chain sequence. The record originates from a study of blood T cell repertoires in COVID-19. The overall study: PBMCs, B-cell-depleted T cells, or T cells provided the cDNA or gDNA that made up the material.

In the authors' methods: Reference gene primer amplification in the assay estimated nucleated cell counts. Profiled with immunoSEQ multiplex PCR; TCRdb holds only in-frame clones, not every one. V and J calls and clone size are copied from that table; D and trimming were computed from the DNA. The sample records about 260,000 clones, over 80% being singletons. Within the 2 weeks before study entry, each person in the exposed group met a COVID-19 case. In germline, CDR1 is KGHSH, CDR2 LQKENI. After removal of 1 base from V and 4 bases from J, the junction contained 3 bases not matched to a gene. The CDR3 is 14 residues long.

This receptor was identified in a woman aged 40 to 55 who had been exposed to COVID-19. The chain combines TRBV18 with TRBJ1-1, with 7 bases matching TRBD1. Sequencing was carried out using PBMCs or T cells enriched from blood (not recorded which). CDR3 in amino acids: CASSPQGAFTEAFF. The CDR3 nucleotides read TGTGCCAGCTCACCACAGGGGGCTTTCACTGAAGCTTTCTTT.